The present T cell receptor (beta chain) was sequenced within a study of blood T cell repertoires in COVID-19. CDR1 and CDR2 (germline): LNHNV, YYDKDF (reference sequence). V was clipped by 4 bases and J by 7 bases, with 11 bases between them. The CDR3 has 13 residues. Clones were read by immunoSEQ multiplex PCR, and TCRdb kept only the in-frame ones, dropping some. The sample holds about 47,000 clones; approximately 83% are singletons and the top ten take 6.5% to 8.5%. The clonotype originates from a man aged 70 or older with active COVID-19. Sequences were obtained from peripheral blood. The chain is built from TRBV15 and TRBJ2-1; D gene unclear. The CDR3 bases are TGTGCCACCAGCACCCCCCGGGTGAATGAGCAGTTCTTC. Residues: CATSTPRVNEQFF.